This is a list of T cell receptor beta chains from one sample in a study of cytomegalovirus exposure and HLA in healthy donors. The protocol was immunoSEQ multiplex PCR, while the TCRdb copy is restricted to in-frame clones and leaves out a portion. Of 150,000 to 200,000 clones in the sample, 75% to 80% are singletons; the top ten hold more than 13%. Source material: PBMCs. The source is a man aged 45-60 years in good health and CMV-seropositive. The CDR3 runs from the conserved cysteine through the conserved F or W. D genes are given only for firm matches. The size of a clone is reported for some rows only, either as once, few or many, or as a class for expanded clones.

D: -
J: TRBJ1-1
V: TRBV5-1
size: -
DNA: TGCGCCAGCAGCTTGGTAGTGGACACTGAAGCTTTCTTT
CDR3: CASSLVVDTEAFF

D: TRBD1
J: TRBJ1-3
V: TRBV9
size: -
DNA: TGTGCCAGCAGCCTAGGAGGGACAGACTCTGGAAACACCATATATTTT
CDR3: CASSLGGTDSGNTIYF

D: TRBD1
J: TRBJ1-1
V: TRBV10-3
size: -
DNA: TGTGCCACCCTTACAGGGGGCGGCTCTGAAGCTTTCTTT
CDR3: CATLTGGGSEAFF

D: TRBD1
J: TRBJ1-3
V: TRBV7-3
size: -
DNA: TGTGCCAGCAGCTTTATTTCGGGACAGGGGGTCTTTACTGGAAACACCATATATTTT
CDR3: CASSFISGQGVFTGNTIYF

D: -
J: TRBJ2-2
V: TRBV18
size: -
DNA: TGTGCCAGCTCACTATCAGGGGTATTCACCGGGGAGCTGTTTTTT
CDR3: CASSLSGVFTGELFF

D: TRBD2
J: TRBJ2-3
V: TRBV4-2
size: -
DNA: TGTGCCAGCAGCCTCCTAGCGGGGGGGATCACAGATACGCAGTATTTT
CDR3: CASSLLAGGITDTQYF

D: -
J: TRBJ2-7
V: TRBV29-1
size: -
DNA: TGCAGCGTTGATTTAACAGGCACCGCTGCCGAGCAGTACTTC
CDR3: CSVDLTGTAAEQYF

D: TRBD1
J: TRBJ1-4
V: TRBV5-6
size: -
DNA: TGTGCCAGCAGCTTGGGTTTGGGCAGGGGGCATGAAAAACTGTTTTTT
CDR3: CASSLGLGRGHEKLFF

D: -
J: TRBJ1-3
V: TRBV13
size: -
DNA: TGTGCCAGCAGCTTACAGGGTGCAAACACCATATATTTT
CDR3: CASSLQGANTIYF

D: -
J: TRBJ2-1
V: TRBV9
size: -
DNA: TGTGCCAGCTCCGAAGATCGGGATGAGCAGTTCTTC
CDR3: CASSEDRDEQFF

D: TRBD2
J: TRBJ2-3
V: TRBV2
size: -
DNA: TGTGCCAGCAGTCTGGGACTAGCGGGCACAGATACGCAGTATTTT
CDR3: CASSLGLAGTDTQYF

D: -
J: TRBJ2-1
V: TRBV7-2
size: -
DNA: TGTGCCAGCAGCCCCTACCTCCGTAGCTCCTACAATGAGCAGTTCTTC
CDR3: CASSPYLRSSYNEQFF

D: -
J: TRBJ2-2
V: TRBV27
size: -
DNA: TGTGCCAGCAGGCGGGGTTGGGTAAACACCGGGGAGCTGTTTTTT
CDR3: CASRRGWVNTGELFF

D: -
J: TRBJ1-2
V: TRBV4-1
size: once
DNA: TGCGCCAGCAGCCAAGCCCAGCAGGGCCCCTATGGCTACACCTTC
CDR3: CASSQAQQGPYGYTF

D: -
J: TRBJ1-2
V: TRBV5-4
size: -
DNA: TGTGCCAGCAGGGAGGCCCTGGGAGGCTACACCTTC
CDR3: CASREALGGYTF

D: TRBD1
J: TRBJ2-7
V: TRBV7-8
size: -
DNA: TGTGCCAGCAGCAACCTCGACAGGGCGTACGAGCAGTACTTC
CDR3: CASSNLDRAYEQYF

D: -
J: TRBJ2-3
V: TRBV9
size: -
DNA: TGTGCCAGCAGCGTAGATTTCGGCACAGATACGCAGTATTTT
CDR3: CASSVDFGTDTQYF

D: -
J: TRBJ2-2
V: TRBV5-5
size: once
DNA: TGTGCCAGCAGCTTGAGGACAGAAACCGGGGAGCTGTTTTTT
CDR3: CASSLRTETGELFF

D: -
J: TRBJ1-2
V: TRBV11-1
size: -
DNA: TGTGCCAGCAGCTTATACGACAGACAACGAGCTAACTATGGCTACACCTTC
CDR3: CASSLYDRQRANYGYTF

D: TRBD1
J: TRBJ1-1
V: TRBV6-6
size: -
DNA: TGTGCCAGCAGTCGGGACAGGGTGGATTTAACTGAAGCTTTCTTT
CDR3: CASSRDRVDLTEAFF

D: -
J: TRBJ2-3
V: TRBV21-1
size: few
DNA: TGTGCCAGCAGCAAAGATGCGGGTGGGATGACAGATACGCAGTATTTT
CDR3: CASSKDAGGMTDTQYF

D: -
J: TRBJ1-3
V: TRBV7-9
size: -
DNA: TGTGCCAGCAGCTTAGGGGCTCACTCTGGAAACACCATATATTTT
CDR3: CASSLGAHSGNTIYF

D: TRBD2
J: TRBJ2-3
V: TRBV4-3
size: -
DNA: TGCGCCAGCAGCCAAGAAAGGAGCGGGGGGATCACAGATACGCAGTATTTT
CDR3: CASSQERSGGITDTQYF

D: TRBD2
J: TRBJ2-3
V: TRBV6-1
size: -
DNA: TGTGCCAGCAGTGAAAGGCTAGCGGGGGTTGGAGATACGCAGTATTTT
CDR3: CASSERLAGVGDTQYF

D: -
J: TRBJ2-3
V: TRBV29-1
size: -
DNA: TGCAGCGTTGGTGGGGGGTTAGATACGCAGTATTTT
CDR3: CSVGGGLDTQYF

D: TRBD1
J: TRBJ1-5
V: TRBV2
size: once
DNA: TGTGCCAGCAGACCCGGGACAGGGCCACAGCCCCAGCATTTT
CDR3: CASRPGTGPQPQHF

D: TRBD1
J: TRBJ2-2
V: TRBV11-3
size: -
DNA: TGTGCCAGCAGCCCGGGACAGGGGAGCGGGGAGCTGTTTTTT
CDR3: CASSPGQGSGELFF

D: -
J: TRBJ1-1
V: TRBV18
size: -
DNA: TGTGCCAGCTCACCATCAGAGAACACTGAAGCTTTCTTT
CDR3: CASSPSENTEAFF

D: -
J: TRBJ1-4
V: TRBV28
size: -
DNA: TGTGCCAGCAGTTTCTCCTCCTTTGCAACTAATGAAAAACTGTTTTTT
CDR3: CASSFSSFATNEKLFF

D: TRBD1
J: TRBJ2-5
V: TRBV27
size: few
DNA: TGTGCCAGCAGTTTGAGGGGACAGGGACACTCTCTCCAGGAGACCCAGTACTTC
CDR3: CASSLRGQGHSLQETQYF

D: -
J: TRBJ2-5
V: TRBV4-1
size: -
DNA: TGCGCCAGCAGCCCCAGACTACCGTCAGACAAAGAGACCCAGTACTTC
CDR3: CASSPRLPSDKETQYF

D: TRBD1
J: TRBJ1-1
V: TRBV6-1
size: -
DNA: TGTGCCAGCCAGGGAAAGGGGGCAGTGAACACTGAAGCTTTCTTT
CDR3: CASQGKGAVNTEAFF

D: -
J: TRBJ1-2
V: TRBV9
size: -
DNA: TGTGCCAGTGGGGCGGACTATGGCTACACCTTC
CDR3: CASGADYGYTF

D: -
J: TRBJ1-3
V: TRBV10-3
size: -
DNA: TGTGCCATGACTGGGGCGGTTGGAAACACCATATATTTT
CDR3: CAMTGAVGNTIYF

D: -
J: TRBJ1-5
V: TRBV6-1
size: -
DNA: TGTGCCAGCAGTGAAAACAGGGCACTCTATAGCAATCAGCCCCAGCATTTT
CDR3: CASSENRALYSNQPQHF

D: -
J: TRBJ2-5
V: TRBV30
size: -
DNA: TGTGCCTGGCGGAAGGGGCAGGGTGGGCAAGAGACCCAGTACTTC
CDR3: CAWRKGQGGQETQYF

D: -
J: TRBJ1-1
V: TRBV29-1
size: -
DNA: TGCAGCGTCACGGACAGCCCGAACACTGAAGCTTTCTTT
CDR3: CSVTDSPNTEAFF

D: -
J: TRBJ1-2
V: TRBV6-1
size: -
DNA: TGTGCCAGCAGTGACGGGACACTCGGACATTATGGCTACACCTTC
CDR3: CASSDGTLGHYGYTF

D: TRBD2
J: TRBJ2-5
V: TRBV19
size: -
DNA: TGTGCCAGTAGTATCCTCCCGGCGGCGGGGGGGCAAGAGACCCAGTACTTC
CDR3: CASSILPAAGGQETQYF

D: TRBD1
J: TRBJ1-5
V: TRBV6-4
size: -
DNA: TGTGCCATGCAGACAGGGGGAGTCAATCAGCCCCAGCATTTT
CDR3: CAMQTGGVNQPQHF

D: TRBD2
J: TRBJ2-4
V: TRBV10-3
size: few
DNA: TGTGCCATCAGTGGGACTAGCGGACAAAACATTCAGTACTTC
CDR3: CAISGTSGQNIQYF

D: -
J: TRBJ1-1
V: TRBV25-1
size: -
DNA: TGTGCCAGCACCCAGTCGGGGAGGGAGACGACTGAAGCTTTCTTT
CDR3: CASTQSGRETTEAFF

D: TRBD2
J: TRBJ2-7
V: TRBV5-1
size: few
DNA: TGCGCCAGCAGCTTGGTTCCCGCCGGGACTAGCGGGGGTTACGAGCAGTACTTC
CDR3: CASSLVPAGTSGGYEQYF

D: TRBD2
J: TRBJ2-7
V: TRBV6-1
size: -
DNA: TGTGCCAGCAGTGAAAGCGCTAGCGGGGCGAACGAGCAGTACTTC
CDR3: CASSESASGANEQYF

D: -
J: TRBJ1-6
V: TRBV6-6
size: -
DNA: TGTGCCAGCAGACAGGACCTCTCCTATAATTCACCCCTCCACTTT
CDR3: CASRQDLSYNSPLHF

D: TRBD2
J: TRBJ2-2
V: TRBV5-1
size: -
DNA: TGCGCCAGCAGCTTGGAACTAGCGGGCCCGAACACCGGGGAGCTGTTTTTT
CDR3: CASSLELAGPNTGELFF

D: TRBD1
J: TRBJ1-6
V: TRBV19
size: -
DNA: TGTGCCAGTAGTTTCGACAGGGTACGCTCACCCCTCCACTTT
CDR3: CASSFDRVRSPLHF

D: -
J: TRBJ2-1
V: TRBV6-5
size: -
DNA: TGTGCCAGCCGGGGTGGGTACAATGAGCAGTTCTTC
CDR3: CASRGGYNEQFF

D: -
J: TRBJ1-2
V: TRBV4-2
size: -
DNA: TGTGCCAGCAGCCAAGATGAGCCAGGTCGGGGCTATGGCTACACCTTC
CDR3: CASSQDEPGRGYGYTF

D: TRBD1
J: TRBJ1-2
V: TRBV25-1
size: -
DNA: TGTGCCAGCAGTGCCGGGACAGGGAGTGGCTACACCTTC
CDR3: CASSAGTGSGYTF

D: TRBD1
J: TRBJ1-1
V: TRBV7-8
size: -
DNA: TGTGCCAGCAGCGCCGGGGACAGGGTCGGTGGGATAGCTTTCTTT
CDR3: CASSAGDRVGGIAFF

D: -
J: TRBJ1-1
V: TRBV12-5
size: -
DNA: TGTGCTAGTGGTTTGGTAGGTAAAGGGAGGATAATTCGAGACACTGAAGCTTTCTTT
CDR3: CASGLVGKGRIIRDTEAFF

D: -
J: TRBJ2-1
V: TRBV4-3
size: -
DNA: TGCGCCAGCAGACCGGACACGAGCTCCTACAATGAGCAGTTCTTC
CDR3: CASRPDTSSYNEQFF

D: TRBD1
J: TRBJ1-2
V: TRBV28
size: -
DNA: TGTGCCAGCAGTTTGGAGGGACAGGGAATTCACTTAAAAGGCTACACCTTC
CDR3: CASSLEGQGIHLKGYTF

D: -
J: TRBJ2-1
V: TRBV7-2
size: few
DNA: TGTGCCAGCAGCTTGAGACTAGTTGGTATCTCCTACAATGAGCAGTTCTTC
CDR3: CASSLRLVGISYNEQFF

D: -
J: TRBJ1-1
V: TRBV20-1
size: -
DNA: TGCAGTGTGGTGGGGCTTACTGAAGCTTTCTTT
CDR3: CSVVGLTEAFF

D: TRBD2
J: TRBJ2-5
V: TRBV28
size: -
DNA: TGTGCCAGCCGGGGTAGCGGGGGGTCTCTCGGGACCCAGTACTTC
CDR3: CASRGSGGSLGTQYF

D: -
J: TRBJ2-5
V: TRBV5-4
size: -
DNA: TGTGCCAGCAGCTTGTATCAGGGGCCAGAGACCCAGTACTTC
CDR3: CASSLYQGPETQYF